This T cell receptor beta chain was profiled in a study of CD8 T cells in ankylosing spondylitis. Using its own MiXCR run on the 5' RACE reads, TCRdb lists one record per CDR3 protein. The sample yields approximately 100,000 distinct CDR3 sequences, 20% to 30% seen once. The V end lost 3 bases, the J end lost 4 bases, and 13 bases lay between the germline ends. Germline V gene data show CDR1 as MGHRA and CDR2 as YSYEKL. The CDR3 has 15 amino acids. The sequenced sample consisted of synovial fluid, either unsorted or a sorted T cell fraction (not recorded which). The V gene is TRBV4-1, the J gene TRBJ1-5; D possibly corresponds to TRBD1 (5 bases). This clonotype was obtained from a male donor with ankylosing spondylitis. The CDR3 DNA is TGCGCCAGCAGCCAGGGGGGGGTGGTTAATCAGCCCCAGCATTTT. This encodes CASSQGGVVNQPQHF.